These 14 T cell receptor beta chains were all obtained from the same sample, sequenced in a study of blood T cells in healthy people across ages. For the second PCR, which ran for about 6 to 11 cycles, a sample-barcoded 5' primer and a J-beta primer mix were used. Via MiXCR, TCRdb re-called the 5' RACE reads, giving one row per CDR3 protein. The sample lists roughly 800,000 distinct CDR3 sequences, 55% to 75% occurring once. Material for sequencing was blood. These receptors all come from a man aged 25-45 years in good health.

In its sample, this clonotype was seen a few times. The V call is TRBV29-1, the J call TRBJ2-6; D might be TRBD1 (6 bases). Germline lookup yields CDR1 SQVTM and CDR2 ANQGSEA. The V end was cut by 6 bases, the J end by 2 bases, with 11 bases between. CDR3 size: 14 residues. The CDR3 region is CSVVQGTGANVLTF. CDR3 nucleotide sequence: TGCAGCGTGGTACAGGGTACTGGGGCCAACGTCCTGACTTTC.

The chain recombines TRBV4-3 with TRBJ2-1, with D possibly TRBD1 on 5 matching bases. The CDR3 runs 18 residues. The V end was cut by 0 bases, the J end by 3 bases, with 18 bases between. The germline gives CDR1 LGHNA, CDR2 YSLEER. CDR3: CASSQDLGRVGYYNEQFF. CDR3 DNA: TGCGCCAGCAGCCAAGATTTGGGCAGGGTGGGGTACTACAATGAGCAGTTCTTC.

V gene TRBV18 combines with J gene TRBJ2-5, with D maybe TRBD1 (6 bases). The germline gives CDR1 KGHSH, CDR2 LQKENI. Trimming took off 3 bases at V and 8 bases at J, with 7 bases between the two ends. The CDR3 runs 11 residues. CDR3 DNA: TGTGCCAGCTCACCGGACAGAACCCAGTACTTC. This translates into CASSPDRTQYF.

This clonotype has just a few counts. J is TRBJ2-5 and V is TRBV6-1; 7 positions match TRBD1. The CDR3 runs 15 residues. Germline CDR1 is MNHNS and CDR2 is SASEGT. J gave up 5 bases and V 0 bases, and 6 bases lay outside the gene matches. The CDR3 sequence is CASSEAKGGRETQYF. In DNA, the CDR3 is TGTGCCAGCAGTGAAGCAAAAGGGGGCAGGGAGACCCAGTACTTC.

The CDR3 is CAISLQGNNYEQYF. DNA of the CDR3: TGTGCCATCAGTTTGCAGGGCAATAACTACGAGCAGTACTTC. This chain joins TRBV10-3 and TRBJ2-7; D may be TRBD1 (5 bases). Germline lookup yields CDR1 ENHRY and CDR2 SYGVKD. This CDR3 region has 14 residues. V lost 5 bases to trimming and J lost 3 bases, with 14 bases between them.

This sequence joins TRBV6-6 and TRBJ1-2; D remains unclear. The CDR3 loop spans 13 amino acids. The germline CDR1 and CDR2 sequences are MNHNY and SVGAGI (reference sequence). CDR3: CASAFLANYGYTF. DNA of the CDR3: TGTGCTAGCGCCTTCCTAGCTAACTATGGCTACACCTTC.

The chain's CDR3 is CASSVATGGIDTQYF. The CDR3 DNA is TGTGCCAGCAGCGTTGCGACAGGGGGTATAGATACGCAGTATTTT. V and J are TRBV7-2 and TRBJ2-3; 9 nucleotides align to TRBD1. V lost 5 bases to trimming and J lost 5 bases; unmatched junction nucleotides: 8. The germline V gene encodes CDR1 SGHTA and CDR2 FQGNSA. The CDR3 has 15 amino acids.

The chain is built from TRBV7-2 and TRBJ2-1; TRBD2 aligns across 14 bases. This CDR3 spans 19 amino acids. Germline V gene sequence: CDR1 SGHTA, CDR2 FQGNSA. Unmatched junction bases numbered 4, after V lost 0 bases and J lost 0 bases. The DNA for the CDR3 is TGTGCCAGCAGCTTAGCGGGCGGGACTAGCGGGAGCTCCTACAATGAGCAGTTCTTC. Amino acid sequence: CASSLAGGTSGSSYNEQFF.

In its sample, this clonotype was seen a few times. This chain connects TRBV5-1 to TRBJ2-5; no definite D call. CDR1 and CDR2 (germline): SGHRS, YFSETQ. The CDR3 runs to 13 residues. Trimming took 5 bases from V and 1 from J, leaving 9 bases between them. CDR3 bases: TGCGCCAGCAGTGTGGTGCCCCAAGAGACCCAGTACTTC. Translated: CASSVVPQETQYF. Together with reference TRBV5-1 and TRBJ2-5, the CDR3 gives the full variable domain: KAGVTQTPRYLIKTRGQQVTLSCSPISGHRSVSWYQQTPGQGLQFLFEYFSETQRNKGNFPGRFSGRQFSNSRSEMNVSTLELGDSALYLCASSVVPQETQYFGPGTRLLVL.

The CDR3 DNA is TGTGCCAGCAACGTAACTTTCACAGGGGTGAATTACGAGCAGTACTTC. Translation gives CASNVTFTGVNYEQYF. This chain uses TRBV7-2 with TRBJ2-4; 7 bases agree with TRBD1. The J call may be faulty, since TRBJ2-7 better matches the DNA end. Germline V gene lookup returns CDR1 SGHTA and CDR2 FQGNSA. CDR3 length equals 16 residues.

V gene TRBV9 combines with J gene TRBJ2-4; 9 bases are a match to TRBD2. Germline V CDR1 and CDR2: SGDLS, YYNGEE. The CDR3 is 17 amino acids. Losses at the gene ends were 0 bases for V and 13 bases for J; bases not matched to a gene: 17. The DNA of the CDR3 is TGTGCCAGCAGCGTAGAGGCTAGCGGGACGTACCAAGAGACACAGTACTTC. It is translated as CASSVEASGTYQETQYF. The variable domain in full, completed from reference TRBV9 and TRBJ2-4, reads DSGVTQTPKHLITATGQRVTLRCSPRSGDLSVYWYQQSLDQGLQFLIQYYNGEERAKGNILERFSAQQFPDLHSELNLSSLELGDSALYFCASSVEASGTYQETQYFGAGTRLSVL.

This clonotype was detected only a few times. The chain couples TRBV20-1 to TRBJ2-1; 7 positions match TRBD2. Germline V gene sequence: CDR1 DFQATT, CDR2 SNEGSKA (reference sequence). This CDR3 spans 13 amino acids. With V trimmed by 0 bases and J by 13 bases, 9 bases remained unmatched. The DNA of the CDR3 is TGCAGTGCTAGAGATACCCTAGCGGTTACACAGTTCTTC. Amino acid sequence: CSARDTLAVTQFF.

This chain uses TRBV7-2 with TRBJ2-1, with TRBD2 identical over 7 bases. V shed 5 bases, J shed 2 bases, and the junction held 0 bases outside the gene matches. The CDR3 runs 13 residues. In germline, CDR1 is SGHTA, CDR2 FQGNSA. CDR3 protein: CASSGGAYNEQFF. CDR3 DNA: TGTGCCAGCAGCGGGGGGGCCTACAATGAGCAGTTCTTC.

The chain employs TRBV7-9 and TRBJ2-3; 7 positions agree with TRBD1. Unmatched junction bases numbered 15, after V lost 3 bases and J lost 12 bases. CDR1 is SEHNR and CDR2 is FQNEAQ in the germline V gene (reference sequence). The CDR3 is made up of 15 amino acids. The CDR3 loop reads CASSFEGRGNQPQYF. CDR3 nucleotide sequence: TGTGCCAGCAGCTTTGAAGGCAGGGGGAATCAGCCCCAGTATTTT.